This paragraph reports one T cell receptor beta chain. Its matching antigen is unknown. The data originate from a study of Ad26.COV2.S vaccination and SARS-CoV-2 variants. On the study more broadly: The vaccine Ad26.COV2.S was put into the muscle once, or twice with 56 days between.

The study's findings and limits: Spike-specific responses of CD8+ and CD4+ T cells were reported to display substantial breadth after vaccination. There was a possibility that the TCR breadth and depth analyses underestimated total T cell responses. Whether participants received vaccine or placebo, their non-spike TCR breadth was similar.

The CDR3 is 14 residues long. The V and J ends lost 7 bases and 1 base respectively, with 10 bases between them. Per the germline V gene, CDR1 is MGHDK and CDR2 is SYGVNS. This sample's treatment: some 19 received Ad26.COV2.S at low or high dose, single or two shots; several received placebo; per-sample allocation not given. Day 63 following the first vaccine or placebo injection was when the samples were taken. Profiling relied on immunoSEQ multiplex PCR, and the TCRdb table lists in-frame clones only, not all of them. The profile shows hundreds of thousands of clones, more than 70% of them singletons.

This TCR was recovered from a person aged 18-65 years who received the Ad26.COV2.S COVID-19 vaccine or a placebo. Sequenced here: peripheral blood, sampled in a trial of Ad26.COV2.S vaccine versus placebo. The rearrangement joins TRBV25-1 to TRBJ2-2; D is ambiguous. The CDR3 DNA follows: TGTGCCAGCATGGGTAGCCTGAACACCGGGGAGCTGTTTTTT. Protein product: CASMGSLNTGELFF.